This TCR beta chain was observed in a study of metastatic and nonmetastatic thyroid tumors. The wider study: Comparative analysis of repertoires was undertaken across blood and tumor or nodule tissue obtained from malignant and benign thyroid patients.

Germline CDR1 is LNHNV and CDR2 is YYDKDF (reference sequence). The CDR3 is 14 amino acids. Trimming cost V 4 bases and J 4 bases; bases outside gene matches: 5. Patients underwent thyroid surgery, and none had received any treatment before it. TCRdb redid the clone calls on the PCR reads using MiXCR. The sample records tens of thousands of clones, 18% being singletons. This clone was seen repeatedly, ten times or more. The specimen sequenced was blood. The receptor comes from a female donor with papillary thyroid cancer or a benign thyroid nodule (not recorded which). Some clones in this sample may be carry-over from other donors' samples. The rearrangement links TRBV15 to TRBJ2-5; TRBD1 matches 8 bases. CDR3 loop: CATSTGTGRETQYF. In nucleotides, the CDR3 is TGTGCCACCAGCACTGGGACAGGTCGAGAGACCCAGTACTTC. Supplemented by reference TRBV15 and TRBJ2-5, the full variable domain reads DAMVIQNPRYQVTQFGKPVTLSCSQTLNHNVMYWYQQKSSQAPKLLFHYYDKDFNNEADTPDNFQSRRPNTSFCFLDIRSPGLGDTAMYLCATSTGTGRETQYFGPGTRLLVL.